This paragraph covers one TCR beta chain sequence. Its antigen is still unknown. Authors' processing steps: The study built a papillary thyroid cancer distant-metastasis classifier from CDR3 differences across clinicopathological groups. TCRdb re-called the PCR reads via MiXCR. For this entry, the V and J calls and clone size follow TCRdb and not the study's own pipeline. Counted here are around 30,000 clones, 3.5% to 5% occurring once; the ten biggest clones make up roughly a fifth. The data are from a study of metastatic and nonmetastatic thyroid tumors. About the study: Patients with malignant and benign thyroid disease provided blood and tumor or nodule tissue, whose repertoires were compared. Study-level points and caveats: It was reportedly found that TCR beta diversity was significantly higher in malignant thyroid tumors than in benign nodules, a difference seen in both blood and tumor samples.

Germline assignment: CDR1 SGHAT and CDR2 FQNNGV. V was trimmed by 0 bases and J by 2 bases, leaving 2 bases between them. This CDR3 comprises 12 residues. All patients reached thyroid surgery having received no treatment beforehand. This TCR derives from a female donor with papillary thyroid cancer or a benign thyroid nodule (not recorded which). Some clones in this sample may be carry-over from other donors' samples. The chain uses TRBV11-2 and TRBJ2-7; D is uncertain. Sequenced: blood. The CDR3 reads CASSLDTYEQYF. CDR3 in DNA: TGTGCCAGCAGCTTAGATACCTACGAGCAGTACTTC.